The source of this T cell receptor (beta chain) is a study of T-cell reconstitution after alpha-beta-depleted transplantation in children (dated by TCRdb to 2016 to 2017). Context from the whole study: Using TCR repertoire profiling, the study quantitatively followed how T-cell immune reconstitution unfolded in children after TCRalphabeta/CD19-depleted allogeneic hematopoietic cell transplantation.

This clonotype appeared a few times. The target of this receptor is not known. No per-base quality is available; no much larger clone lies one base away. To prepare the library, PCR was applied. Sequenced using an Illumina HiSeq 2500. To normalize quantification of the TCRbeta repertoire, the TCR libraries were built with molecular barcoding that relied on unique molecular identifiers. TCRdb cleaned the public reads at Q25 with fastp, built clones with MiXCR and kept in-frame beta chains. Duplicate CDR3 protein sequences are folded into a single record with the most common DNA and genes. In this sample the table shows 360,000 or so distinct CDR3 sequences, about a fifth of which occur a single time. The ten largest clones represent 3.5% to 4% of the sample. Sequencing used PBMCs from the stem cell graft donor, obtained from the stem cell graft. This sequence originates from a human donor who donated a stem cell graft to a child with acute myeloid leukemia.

The nucleotides are TGTGCCAGCAGCGTAGACGGGAGGGCCCAAGATACGCAGTATTTT. This yields the protein CASSVDGRAQDTQYF. The V gene is TRBV9 and the J gene is TRBJ2-3, with TRBD2 identical over 8 junction bases. The germline V and J ends show losses of 0 bases and 5 bases respectively, and no gene match explains 5 bases of the junction. The CDR3 runs 15 residues from the cysteine to the phenylalanine. Left in the record is the CDR3 DNA by itself, 45 bases read in frame from the first base. The germline V gene sets CDR1 to SGDLS and CDR2 to YYNGEE.